This T cell receptor (beta chain) was recorded in a study of blood T cell repertoires in COVID-19. Overall study context: Samples came from the United States, Italy and Spain, spanning acute and convalescent COVID-19. PBMCs, B-cell-depleted T cells, or T cells provided the cDNA or gDNA that made up the material.

The germline V gene has CDR1 MNHNY and CDR2 SVGAGI (reference sequence). The CDR3 runs to 16 residues. After removal of 4 bases from V and 1 base from J, the junction contained 6 bases not matched to a gene. In the authors' methods: Nucleated cell counts were estimated from reference gene primer amplification. Clones were read by immunoSEQ multiplex PCR, and TCRdb kept only the in-frame ones, dropping some. V, J and clone size reflect that table, while D and trimming were determined from the DNA. The top ten clones hold 5% to 8.5% of a sample with about 180,000 clones, about 82% of them seen once. Sequencing was done on a sample of peripheral blood. The chain uses TRBV6-6 and TRBJ1-4; 7 bases are a match to TRBD1. This TCR derives from a man in his 70s with active or convalescent COVID-19. As DNA, the CDR3 is TGTGCCAGCAGTTTCCCGCAGGGGGGAACTAATGAAAAACTGTTTTTT. This sequence encodes CASSFPQGGTNEKLFF.